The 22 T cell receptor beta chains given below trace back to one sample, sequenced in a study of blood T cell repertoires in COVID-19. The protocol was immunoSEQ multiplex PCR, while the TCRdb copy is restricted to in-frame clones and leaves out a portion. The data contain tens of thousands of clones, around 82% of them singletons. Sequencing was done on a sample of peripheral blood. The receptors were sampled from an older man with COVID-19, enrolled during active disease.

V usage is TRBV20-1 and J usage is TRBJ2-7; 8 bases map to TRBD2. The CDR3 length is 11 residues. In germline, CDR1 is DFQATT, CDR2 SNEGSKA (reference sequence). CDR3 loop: CSGGVTPEQYF. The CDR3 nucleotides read TGCAGCGGGGGGGTAACCCCCGAGCAGTACTTC.

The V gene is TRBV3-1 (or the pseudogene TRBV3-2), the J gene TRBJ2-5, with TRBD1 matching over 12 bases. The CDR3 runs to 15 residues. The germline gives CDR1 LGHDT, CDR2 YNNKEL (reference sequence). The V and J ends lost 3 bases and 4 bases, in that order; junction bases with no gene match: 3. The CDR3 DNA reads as TGTGCCAGCAGCCACCGGGACAGGGGGCCAGAGACCCAGTACTTC. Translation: CASSHRDRGPETQYF.

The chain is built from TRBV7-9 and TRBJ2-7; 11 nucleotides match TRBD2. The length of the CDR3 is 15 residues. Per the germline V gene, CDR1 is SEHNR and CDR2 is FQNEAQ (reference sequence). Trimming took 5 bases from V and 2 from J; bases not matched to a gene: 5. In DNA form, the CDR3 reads TGTGCCAGCAGCCAGAGGGGACTAGCGGCCTACGAGCAGTACGTC. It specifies CASSQRGLAAYEQYV.

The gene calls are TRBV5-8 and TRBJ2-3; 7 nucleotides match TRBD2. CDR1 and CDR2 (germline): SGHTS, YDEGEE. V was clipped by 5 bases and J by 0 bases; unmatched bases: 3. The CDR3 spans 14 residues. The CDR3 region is CASRREHSTDTQYF. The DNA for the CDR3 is TGTGCCAGCAGGCGGGAGCATAGCACAGATACGCAGTATTTT.

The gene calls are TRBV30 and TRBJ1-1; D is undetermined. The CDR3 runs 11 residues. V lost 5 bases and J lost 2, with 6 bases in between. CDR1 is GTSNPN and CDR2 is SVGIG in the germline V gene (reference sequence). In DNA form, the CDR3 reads TGTGCCTGGGAGGGAAACACTGAAGCTTTCTTT. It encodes CAWEGNTEAFF.

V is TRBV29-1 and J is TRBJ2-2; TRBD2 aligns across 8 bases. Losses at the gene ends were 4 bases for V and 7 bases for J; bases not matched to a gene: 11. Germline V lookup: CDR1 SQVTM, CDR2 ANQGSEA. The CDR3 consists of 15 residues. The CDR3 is CSVAGREEQGGELFF. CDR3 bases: TGCAGCGTTGCGGGGCGGGAGGAACAGGGCGGGGAGCTGTTTTTT.

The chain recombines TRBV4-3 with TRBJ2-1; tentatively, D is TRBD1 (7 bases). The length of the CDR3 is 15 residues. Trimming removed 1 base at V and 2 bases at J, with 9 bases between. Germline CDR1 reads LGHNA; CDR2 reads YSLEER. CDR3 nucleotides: TGCGCCAGCAGCCAAGGCAGGGGGGCCTACAATGAGCAGTTCTTC. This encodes CASSQGRGAYNEQFF.

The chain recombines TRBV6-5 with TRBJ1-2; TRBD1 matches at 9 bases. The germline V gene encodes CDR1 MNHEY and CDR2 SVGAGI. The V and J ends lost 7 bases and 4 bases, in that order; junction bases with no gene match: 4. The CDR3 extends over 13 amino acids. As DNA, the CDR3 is TGTGCCAGCAAAGGGACAGGGCTCTATGGCTACACCTTC. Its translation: CASKGTGLYGYTF.

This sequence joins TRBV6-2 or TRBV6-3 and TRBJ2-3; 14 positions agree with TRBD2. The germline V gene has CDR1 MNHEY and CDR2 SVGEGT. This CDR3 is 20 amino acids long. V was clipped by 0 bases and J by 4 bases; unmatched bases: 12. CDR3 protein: CASSYSRLAGGPGFADTQYF. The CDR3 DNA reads TGTGCCAGCAGTTACTCGCGACTAGCGGGAGGGCCGGGTTTCGCAGATACGCAGTATTTT.

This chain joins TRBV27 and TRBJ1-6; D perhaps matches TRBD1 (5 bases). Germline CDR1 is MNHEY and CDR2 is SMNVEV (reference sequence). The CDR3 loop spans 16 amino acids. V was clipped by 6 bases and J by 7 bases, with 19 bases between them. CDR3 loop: CASSEPTGLGNSPLHF. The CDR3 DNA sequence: TGTGCCAGCAGCGAACCCACGGGACTCGGGAATTCACCCCTCCACTTT.

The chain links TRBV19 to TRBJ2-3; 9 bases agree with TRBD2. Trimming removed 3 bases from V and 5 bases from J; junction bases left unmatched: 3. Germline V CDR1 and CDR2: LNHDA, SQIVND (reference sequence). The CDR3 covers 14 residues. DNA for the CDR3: TGTGCCAGTAGTATTGGCGGGAGGGGAGATACGCAGTATTTT. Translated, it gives CASSIGGRGDTQYF.

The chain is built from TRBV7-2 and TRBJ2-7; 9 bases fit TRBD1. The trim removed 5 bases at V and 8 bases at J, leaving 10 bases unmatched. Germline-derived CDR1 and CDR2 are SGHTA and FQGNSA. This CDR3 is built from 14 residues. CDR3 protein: CASSLRTGDRQQYV. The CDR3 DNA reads TGTGCCAGCAGCCTCCGGACAGGGGATCGGCAGCAGTACGTC.

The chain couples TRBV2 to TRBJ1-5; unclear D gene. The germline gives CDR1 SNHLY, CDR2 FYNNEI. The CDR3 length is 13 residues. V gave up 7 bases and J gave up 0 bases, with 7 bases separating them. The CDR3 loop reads CASNQDSNQPQHF. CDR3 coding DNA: TGTGCCAGCAACCAGGATAGCAATCAGCCCCAGCATTTT.

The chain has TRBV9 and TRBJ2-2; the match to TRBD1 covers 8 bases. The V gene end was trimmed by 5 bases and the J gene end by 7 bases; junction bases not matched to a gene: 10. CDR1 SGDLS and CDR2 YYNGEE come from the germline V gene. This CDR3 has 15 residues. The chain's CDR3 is CASSPRQGNDGELFF. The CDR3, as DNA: TGTGCCAGCAGTCCACGACAGGGGAATGACGGGGAGCTGTTTTTT.

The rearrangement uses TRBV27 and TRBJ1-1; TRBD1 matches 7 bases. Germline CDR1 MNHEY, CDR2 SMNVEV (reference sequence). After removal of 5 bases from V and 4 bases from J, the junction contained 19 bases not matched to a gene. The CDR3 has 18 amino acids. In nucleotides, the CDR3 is TGTGCCAGCAGTCCATCCCTATCGACAGGGTATGGGGTCACTGAAGCTTTCTTT. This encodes CASSPSLSTGYGVTEAFF.

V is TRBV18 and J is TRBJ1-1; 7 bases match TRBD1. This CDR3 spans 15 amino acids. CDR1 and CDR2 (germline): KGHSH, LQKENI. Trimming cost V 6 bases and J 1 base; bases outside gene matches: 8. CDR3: CASSPLRGPNTEAFF. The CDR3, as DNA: TGTGCCAGCTCGCCTTTGAGGGGGCCGAACACTGAAGCTTTCTTT.

CDR3 sequence reads: CASSQADKNTEAFF. CDR3 nucleotides: TGTGCCAGCAGCCAAGCGGACAAGAACACTGAAGCTTTCTTT. The gene calls are TRBV4-2 and TRBJ1-1; a possible D gene is TRBD1 (5 bases). Per the germline V gene, CDR1 is LGHNA and CDR2 is YNFKEQ. CDR3 length equals 14 residues. Between the trimmed V and J ends, which lost 1 base and 1 base, there was a span of 7 bases.

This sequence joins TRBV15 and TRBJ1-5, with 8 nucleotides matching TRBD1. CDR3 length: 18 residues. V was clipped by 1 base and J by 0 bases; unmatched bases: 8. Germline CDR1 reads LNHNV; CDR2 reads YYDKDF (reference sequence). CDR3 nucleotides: TGTGCCACCAGCAGAGCTGGGACAGGTTATTCTAGCAATCAGCCCCAGCATTTT. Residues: CATSRAGTGYSSNQPQHF.

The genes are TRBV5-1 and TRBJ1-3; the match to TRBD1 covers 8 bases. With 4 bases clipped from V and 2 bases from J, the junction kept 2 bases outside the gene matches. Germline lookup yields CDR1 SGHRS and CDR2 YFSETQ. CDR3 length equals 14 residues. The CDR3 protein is CASSEQGAGNTIYF. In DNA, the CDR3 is TGCGCCAGCAGCGAACAGGGGGCTGGAAACACCATATATTTT.

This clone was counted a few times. The CDR3 DNA follows: TGTGCCAGCAGCTCCCGAAGCGGGAGATCCTACGAGCAGTACTTC. Translating gives CASSSRSGRSYEQYF. The rearrangement uses TRBV7-6 and TRBJ2-7; 8 bases are a match to TRBD2. Germline assignment: CDR1 SGHVS and CDR2 FNYEAQ. Trimming took 4 bases from V and 1 from J; bases not matched to a gene: 6. This CDR3 spans 15 amino acids.

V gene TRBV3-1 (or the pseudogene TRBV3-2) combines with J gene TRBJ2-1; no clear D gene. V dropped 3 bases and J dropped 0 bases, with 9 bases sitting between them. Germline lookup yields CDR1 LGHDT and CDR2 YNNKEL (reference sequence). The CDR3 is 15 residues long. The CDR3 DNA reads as TGTGCCAGCAGCCATGGCGGAAGCTCCTACAATGAGCAGTTCTTC. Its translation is CASSHGGSSYNEQFF.

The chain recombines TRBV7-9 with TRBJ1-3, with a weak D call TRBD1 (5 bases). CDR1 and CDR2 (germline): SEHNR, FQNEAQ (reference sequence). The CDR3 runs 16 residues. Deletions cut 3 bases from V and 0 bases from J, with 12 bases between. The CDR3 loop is CASSFQGFNSGNTIYF. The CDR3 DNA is TGTGCCAGCAGCTTCCAGGGATTCAACTCTGGAAACACCATATATTTT.